A single sample gave rise to the 29 T cell receptor beta chains below, sequenced in a study of blood T cell repertoires in COVID-19. Here immunoSEQ multiplex PCR was the method, and the copy in TCRdb shows in-frame clones only, minus some. Of around 210,000 clones listed, approximately 90% are singletons. Source material: peripheral blood. Every receptor here comes from a man aged 50-59 years with COVID-19, enrolled during active disease.

The chain joins TRBV27 to TRBJ2-2; D may be TRBD1 (6 bases). Germline lookup yields CDR1 MNHEY and CDR2 SMNVEV (reference sequence). The CDR3 totals 14 residues. Trimming removed 8 bases from V and 1 base from J, with 11 bases in between. The CDR3 DNA follows: TGTGCCAGCGTGGGACACCTGAACACCGGGGAGCTGTTTTTT. This encodes CASVGHLNTGELFF.

The V call is TRBV7-6, the J call TRBJ2-2; D not certain. V was trimmed by 5 bases and J by 7 bases, leaving 11 bases between them. In germline, CDR1 is SGHVS, CDR2 FNYEAQ. The CDR3 has 13 amino acids. DNA of the CDR3: TGTGCCAGCAGCCCTGGGCGAGTCGGGGAGCTGTTTTTT. Translation gives CASSPGRVGELFF.

There are a few counts of this clone. The chain recombines TRBV27 with TRBJ1-5, with 11 bases matching TRBD1. This CDR3 spans 16 amino acids. From germline, CDR1 is MNHEY and CDR2 SMNVEV (reference sequence). V gave up 6 bases and J gave up 1 base; unmatched junction bases: 5. The CDR3 region has the DNA TGTGCCAGCAGATACGGGACAGGGGGGAGCAATCAGCCCCAGCATTTT. Its translation: CASRYGTGGSNQPQHF.

The genes are TRBV7-9 and TRBJ2-1; 7 bases line up with TRBD2. Losses at the gene ends were 5 bases for V and 0 bases for J; bases not matched to a gene: 7. The germline gives CDR1 SEHNR, CDR2 FQNEAQ (reference sequence). This CDR3 is built from 16 residues. CDR3 region: CASSDWGGSSYNEQFF. The CDR3 nucleotides are TGTGCCAGCAGCGACTGGGGCGGGAGCTCCTACAATGAGCAGTTCTTC.

The CDR3 bases are TGCAGCGTTGAAGAGGGTGTGGGGGGTGAAGCTTTCTTT. Its translation: CSVEEGVGGEAFF. V gene TRBV29-1 combines with J gene TRBJ1-1; possible D gene TRBD1, 5 bases. Germline V CDR1 and CDR2: SQVTM, ANQGSEA. The CDR3 contains 13 residues. V was clipped by 0 bases and J by 7 bases, with 12 bases between them.

The chain is built from TRBV7-9 and TRBJ2-4; 15 bases map to TRBD2. With 5 bases clipped from V and 8 bases from J, the junction kept 16 bases outside the gene matches. The germline gives CDR1 SEHNR, CDR2 FQNEAQ (reference sequence). The CDR3 consists of 19 residues. CDR3 in DNA: TGTGCCAGCAGCACCAACTTACCGGGACTAGCGGGGGGAAGGCACATTCAGTACTTC. Translated, it gives CASSTNLPGLAGGRHIQYF.

This clone showed up just a few times. J is TRBJ1-2 and V is TRBV2, with a possible D match to TRBD1 (6 bases). This CDR3 has 12 residues. The germline CDR1 and CDR2 sequences are SNHLY and FYNNEI. With 4 bases removed from V and 6 bases from J, the gap between germline ends came to 9 bases. The CDR3 DNA follows: TGTGCCAGCAGTGGGCACAGGGATGGCTACACCTTC. Translation: CASSGHRDGYTF.

The gene calls are TRBV4-1 and TRBJ2-3, with TRBD2 as a possible D gene (5 bases). The CDR3 covers 17 residues. V dropped 0 bases and J dropped 2 bases, with 15 bases sitting between them. Germline-derived CDR1 and CDR2 are MGHRA and YSYEKL. In DNA, the CDR3 is TGCGCCAGCAGCCAAGAGTGGAGAGGGCCAACCACAGATACGCAGTATTTT. Amino acids: CASSQEWRGPTTDTQYF.

The V call is TRBV7-9, the J call TRBJ2-1; TRBD1 aligns across 11 bases. The CDR3 extends over 15 amino acids. The ends lost 4 bases at V and 3 bases at J; junction bases unmatched: 2. In germline, CDR1 is SEHNR, CDR2 FQNEAQ (reference sequence). This chain's CDR3 is CASSSGTGGYNEQFF. The CDR3 nucleotides read TGTGCCAGCAGCTCCGGGACAGGGGGCTACAATGAGCAGTTCTTC.

The chain joins TRBV6-6 to TRBJ2-7; 12 positions match TRBD2. The CDR3 has 14 residues. Germline CDR1 reads MNHNY; CDR2 reads SVGAGI (reference sequence). V shed 5 bases and J 6 bases; nucleotides not matched to a gene: 5. This chain's CDR3 is CASSPRLAGVEQYF. For the CDR3, the DNA is TGTGCCAGCAGTCCACGACTAGCGGGAGTCGAGCAGTACTTC.

This chain joins TRBV24-1 and TRBJ1-2; the D gene is possibly TRBD1 (6 bases). The CDR3 covers 13 residues. Trimming took 9 bases from V and 6 from J, leaving 16 bases between them. Looked up from germline, CDR1 is KGHDR and CDR2 is SFDVKD. CDR3 sequence: CATERPGENGYTF. DNA of the CDR3: TGTGCCACCGAGCGGCCAGGGGAAAATGGCTACACCTTC.

This chain uses TRBV5-1 with TRBJ2-2, with D possibly matching TRBD1 (5 bases). The CDR3 runs to 15 residues. Germline V CDR1 and CDR2: SGHRS, YFSETQ. The germline V and J ends were trimmed by 4 bases and 1 base, with 11 bases remaining between them. The CDR3 is CASSVKGMNTGELFF. The CDR3 coding sequence is TGCGCCAGCAGCGTAAAGGGGATGAACACCGGGGAGCTGTTTTTT. The whole variable domain, remainder taken from reference TRBV5-1 and TRBJ2-2, is KAGVTQTPRYLIKTRGQQVTLSCSPISGHRSVSWYQQTPGQGLQFLFEYFSETQRNKGNFPGRFSGRQFSNSRSEMNVSTLELGDSALYLCASSVKGMNTGELFFGEGSRLTVL.

V is TRBV4-2 and J is TRBJ2-5, with 11 bases lining up with TRBD2. V was clipped by 2 bases and J by 7 bases; unmatched bases: 6. This CDR3 contains 15 residues. CDR1 and CDR2 (germline): LGHNA, YNFKEQ. The CDR3 here is CASSQRLAGWVTQYF. The CDR3 DNA reads TGTGCCAGCAGCCAAAGACTAGCGGGGTGGGTGACCCAGTACTTC.

This chain joins TRBV4-3 and TRBJ1-4; 8 positions agree with TRBD1. The V gene's germline CDR1 is LGHNA and CDR2 YSLEER. This CDR3 comprises 15 residues. The junction had 9 bases not matched to a gene; V was cut back by 4 bases and J by 8 bases. The CDR3, as DNA: TGCGCCAGCAGCCCCGGGTCAGGGACAGGCGAAAAACTGTTTTTT. Amino acids: CASSPGSGTGEKLFF.

The chain employs TRBV19 and TRBJ1-1; 7 bases agree with TRBD1. CDR3 length equals 17 residues. Trimming cost V 8 bases and J 7 bases; bases outside gene matches: 22. Germline CDR1 LNHDA, CDR2 SQIVND (reference sequence). CDR3 sequence (DNA): TGTGCCAGTTGGTTCTGTCTTGGGCTACAGGGGCCAAATGAAGCTTTCTTT. Amino acid sequence: CASWFCLGLQGPNEAFF.

This clone came up a few times. The rearrangement joins TRBV7-8 to TRBJ2-3; D is unclear. Germline V gene data show CDR1 as SGHVS and CDR2 as FQNEAQ. The V end lost 3 bases, the J end lost 5 bases, and 9 bases lay between the germline ends. This CDR3 has 13 residues. In nucleotides, the CDR3 is TGTGCCAGCAGCTTTCGACTGGGAGATACGCAGTATTTT. It specifies CASSFRLGDTQYF.

V usage is TRBV5-1 and J usage is TRBJ2-7; 11 positions agree with TRBD2. V shed 4 bases and J 4 bases; nucleotides not matched to a gene: 10. The CDR3 is made up of 16 amino acids. Germline V CDR1 and CDR2: SGHRS, YFSETQ. The CDR3 is CASSGGLAEYFYEQYF. DNA for the CDR3: TGCGCCAGCAGCGGGGGACTAGCGGAGTATTTTTACGAGCAGTACTTC.

V is TRBV9 and J is TRBJ2-3; a possible D gene is TRBD2 (6 bases). CDR1 is SGDLS, CDR2 YYNGEE, per germline. There are 15 residues in the CDR3. V gave up 6 bases and J gave up 0 bases, with 14 bases separating them. This CDR3 is CASTLLGTSTDTQYF. The CDR3 nucleotides are TGTGCCAGCACCCTCTTGGGGACTAGCACAGATACGCAGTATTTT.

This chain links TRBV7-2 with TRBJ1-5, with TRBD1 matching over 8 bases. This CDR3 has 15 residues. The V gene end was trimmed by 0 bases and the J gene end by 6 bases; junction bases not matched to a gene: 4. Per germline, CDR1 SGHTA and CDR2 FQGNSA. In DNA form, the CDR3 reads TGTGCCAGCAGCTTAGCACGACAGGGGCGTCAGCCCCAGCATTTT. Its translation: CASSLARQGRQPQHF.

Of note for this clone: This sample also contains other DNA sequences that code for the same CDR3. The CDR3 coding sequence is TGCGCCAGCAGCTTGGCGGGGGGCCCCACAGATACGCAGTATTTT. Translated, it gives CASSLAGGPTDTQYF. V usage is TRBV5-1 and J usage is TRBJ2-3, with D perhaps matching TRBD2 (7 bases). Germline CDR1 is SGHRS and CDR2 is YFSETQ. Trimming cost V 0 bases and J 2 bases, with 10 bases left between them. This CDR3 spans 15 amino acids.

This clone appeared many times. The chain couples TRBV6-5 to TRBJ1-1, with TRBD1 as a possible D gene (5 bases). V was trimmed by 6 bases and J by 10 bases, leaving 18 bases between them. Germline CDR1 MNHEY, CDR2 SVGAGI. The CDR3 sequence is 13 residues long. CDR3 sequence: CASSPNTGRGAFF. The CDR3, as DNA: TGTGCCAGCAGCCCAAATACAGGACGTGGAGCTTTCTTT.

The chain has TRBV4-1 and TRBJ2-3; D gene unclear. CDR3 length: 16 residues. The germline CDR1 and CDR2 sequences are MGHRA and YSYEKL. Trimming stripped 1 base from V and 1 base from J, with 12 bases between. The CDR3 sequence is CASSQALGAGTDTQYF. In DNA, the CDR3 is TGCGCCAGCAGCCAAGCCCTCGGTGCGGGCACAGATACGCAGTATTTT.

J is TRBJ1-2 and V is TRBV3-1 (or the pseudogene TRBV3-2); D unclear. Trimming removed 7 bases at V and 5 bases at J, with 17 bases between. This CDR3 has 14 amino acids. In germline, CDR1 is LGHDT, CDR2 YNNKEL (reference sequence). In DNA form, the CDR3 reads TGTGCCAGCACGTTCCGTAGAGGGTTTTATGGCTACACCTTC. As protein: CASTFRRGFYGYTF.

As regards this clone: At one of its ends the junction is not consistent with the germline gene, which may arise from a read error. The rearrangement links TRBV7-2 to TRBJ1-4; perhaps TRBD1 as D (5 bases). Germline V CDR1 and CDR2: SGHTA, FQGNSA. The length of the CDR3 is 14 residues. The CDR3 loop reads CASSLATVNEKLFF. The CDR3 nucleotides are TGTGCCAGCAGCCTAGCGACAGTTAATGAAAAACTGTTTTTT. The full variable domain, completed using reference TRBV7-2 and TRBJ1-4, is GAGVSQSPSNKVTEKGKDVELRCDPISGHTALYWYRQSLGQGLEFLIYFQGNSAPDKSGLPSDRFSAERTGGSVSTLTIQRTQQEDSAVYLCASSLATVNEKLFFGSGTQLSVL.

The V and J genes are TRBV9 and TRBJ2-7; 10 nucleotides line up with TRBD1. Germline V gives CDR1 SGDLS, CDR2 YYNGEE. The junction had 10 bases not matched to a gene; V was cut back by 4 bases and J by 0 bases. The CDR3 is made up of 17 amino acids. The DNA for the CDR3 is TGTGCCAGCAGCCCGAGGGGGGACAGGGGACTCTCCTACGAGCAGTACTTC. Translated, it gives CASSPRGDRGLSYEQYF.

The chain joins TRBV19 to TRBJ1-3; D call uncertain. Germline lookup yields CDR1 LNHDA and CDR2 SQIVND (reference sequence). This CDR3 contains 13 residues. The V and J ends lost 7 bases and 0 bases respectively, with 7 bases between them. The CDR3 loop is CASTPGSGNTIYF. The CDR3, as DNA: TGTGCCAGTACCCCCGGCTCTGGAAACACCATATATTTT.

The V and J genes are TRBV6-5 and TRBJ2-7, with 10 bases identical to TRBD1. The CDR3 runs 14 residues. Germline-derived CDR1 and CDR2 are MNHEY and SVGAGI. V dropped 6 bases and J dropped 4; count of bases not matched to a gene: 6. The CDR3 DNA is TGTGCCAGCAGGGAGCCGGGACAGGGGTACGAGCAGTACTTC. Translation gives CASREPGQGYEQYF.

The chain joins TRBV19 to TRBJ1-1; tentative D call: TRBD1 (6 bases). Germline CDR1 LNHDA, CDR2 SQIVND (reference sequence). This CDR3 region has 15 residues. The ends were cut back, 3 bases at V and 1 base at J, with 12 bases in the middle. DNA for the CDR3: TGTGCCAGTAGTATCCTGACAGGAAGGAACACTGAAGCTTTCTTT. Translated: CASSILTGRNTEAFF.

The chain carries TRBV7-8 and TRBJ2-2; D may be TRBD2 (6 bases). Germline CDR1 is SGHVS and CDR2 is FQNEAQ. V was trimmed by 8 bases and J by 0 bases, leaving 13 bases between them. CDR3 length: 15 residues. The DNA of the CDR3 is TGTGCCAGCCCTCCCGGGGGTTCGAACACCGGGGAGCTGTTTTTT. Protein sequence: CASPPGGSNTGELFF.